This TCR beta chain was recorded in a study of cytomegalovirus exposure and HLA in healthy donors. Study details: An earlier analysis found around 120 million unique TCR beta sequences from about 179 million T cells. Whole-study findings and limits: With further analysis later on, most CMV-associated TCR beta chains appeared HLA-restricted. A later analysis linked a missense DCLRE1C variant to TCR beta V- and J-gene trimming. Certain indistinguishable V segments, among them TRBV6-2 and TRBV6-3, were excluded.

As to this clone: Its antigen is currently unknown.

V was shortened by 1 base and J by 4 bases, with 10 bases between the two germline ends. CDR3 length: 14 amino acids. Germline-derived CDR1 and CDR2 are SEHNR and FQNEAQ (reference sequence). It was with 60 Vbeta and 13 Jbeta primers that the PCR ran. Sequenced by immunoSEQ multiplex PCR; TCRdb stores in-frame clones only, minus some. The table has 100,000 to 150,000 clones, around 81% seen once. V gene TRBV7-9 combines with J gene TRBJ1-2; no firm D call. Material: PBMCs. This receptor was obtained from a female donor in good health and CMV-seronegative. The CDR3 region has the DNA TGTGCCAGCAGCTTAGGTTCGGGAGTCTATGGCTACACCTTC. It encodes CASSLGSGVYGYTF.